A single sample gave rise to the 30 T cell receptor beta chains below, sequenced in a study of blood T cell repertoires in COVID-19. Generated by immunoSEQ multiplex PCR, the TCRdb table keeps only in-frame clones and is missing some. This table holds about 210,000 clones, roughly nine tenths found once. The specimen was peripheral blood. All receptors come from a man aged 25 to 45 with acute or convalescent COVID-19.

The DNA of the CDR3 is TGTGCCAGCAGCTCCTGGACTAGCGGGGGGGCAGGGCAGTACTTC. This encodes CASSSWTSGGAGQYF. The chain carries TRBV7-2 and TRBJ2-7; 15 bases are a match to TRBD2. This CDR3 spans 15 amino acids. V shed 4 bases and J 9 bases; nucleotides not matched to a gene: 7. The V gene's germline CDR1 is SGHTA and CDR2 FQGNSA.

CDR3 nucleotide sequence: TGCGCCAGCAGCTTGGCCACCTGGGGGACAGGGAGACTCACAGATACGCAGTATTTT. Encoded protein: CASSLATWGTGRLTDTQYF. V usage is TRBV5-1 and J usage is TRBJ2-3; 9 bases are a match to TRBD1. The germline CDR1 and CDR2 sequences are SGHRS and YFSETQ. Trimming cost V 0 bases and J 2 bases; bases outside gene matches: 13. This CDR3 region has 19 residues.

This rearrangement joins TRBV6-5 to TRBJ1-4; D uncertain. CDR1 MNHEY and CDR2 SVGAGI come from the germline V gene. The CDR3 is made up of 11 amino acids. V lost 6 bases to trimming and J lost 8 bases, with 7 bases between them. Here the CDR3 reads CASRGSEKLFF. CDR3 bases: TGTGCCAGCAGGGGTAGCGAAAAACTGTTTTTT.

This chain uses TRBV15 with TRBJ2-7, with 8 bases fitting TRBD1. The CDR3 loop spans 14 amino acids. The J segment lost 2 bases and the V segment lost 6 bases, leaving 6 bases of the junction unmatched. Germline CDR1 is LNHNV and CDR2 is YYDKDF (reference sequence). The CDR3 spells CATSRDRGTYEQYF. The CDR3 nucleotides are TGTGCCACCAGTCGAGACAGGGGAACCTACGAGCAGTACTTC.

The gene calls are TRBV2 and TRBJ1-2, with a tentative D call TRBD1 (6 bases). Germline values: CDR1 SNHLY, CDR2 FYNNEI. There are 14 residues in the CDR3. V was cut by 6 bases and J by 2 bases, with 13 bases left in between. The CDR3 spells CASRPQGTNYGYTF. In DNA form, the CDR3 reads TGTGCCAGCAGACCCCAGGGGACAAACTATGGCTACACCTTC.

The chain recombines TRBV28 with TRBJ2-4; D gene uncertain. With 7 bases removed from V and 0 bases from J, the gap between germline ends came to 10 bases. Germline V gives CDR1 MDHEN, CDR2 SYDVKM. This CDR3 is 14 amino acids long. In nucleotides, the CDR3 is TGTGCCAGCACTTCCCCGGGAGCCAAAAACATTCAGTACTTC. Residues: CASTSPGAKNIQYF.

V usage is TRBV5-5 and J usage is TRBJ2-7; D possibly corresponds to TRBD1 (6 bases). Germline V gene data show CDR1 as SGHKS and CDR2 as YYEKEE (reference sequence). V lost 0 bases to trimming and J lost 4 bases, with 17 bases between them. The CDR3 is 16 amino acids. The CDR3 sequence is CASSLGRRTEIYEQYF. The CDR3 region has the DNA TGTGCCAGCAGCTTGGGGAGGAGGACAGAAATTTACGAGCAGTACTTC.

This clone was recorded only once. The genes are TRBV11-2 and TRBJ1-2; D is perhaps TRBD1 (6 bases). V shed 5 bases and J shed 0 bases, with 10 bases lying between them. CDR1 is SGHAT, CDR2 FQNNGV, per germline. This CDR3 contains 14 residues. CDR3 DNA sequence: TGTGCCAGCAGCCGGACAGATACTAACTATGGCTACACCTTC. Its protein is CASSRTDTNYGYTF.

This sequence joins TRBV7-3 and TRBJ2-1; 8 bases fit TRBD1. V dropped 3 bases and J dropped 7; count of bases not matched to a gene: 8. Germline lookup yields CDR1 SGHTA and CDR2 FQGTGA. The CDR3 has 15 residues. The CDR3 sequence is CASSLTGVGNNEQFF. As DNA, the CDR3 is TGTGCCAGCAGCTTGACAGGGGTGGGAAATAATGAGCAGTTCTTC.

The rearrangement joins TRBV5-6 to TRBJ2-4, with D possibly being TRBD2 (8 bases). Germline CDR1 SGHDT, CDR2 YYEEEE. V lost 4 bases to trimming and J lost 3 bases, with 23 bases between them. The CDR3 runs to 18 residues. CDR3 sequence: CASSPPGRGRHGKNIQYF. In DNA form, the CDR3 reads TGTGCCAGCAGCCCTCCCGGGAGGGGGCGGCATGGCAAAAACATTCAGTACTTC.

The gene calls are TRBV28 and TRBJ1-3, with TRBD1 as a possible D gene (5 bases). The CDR3 extends over 16 amino acids. V lost 3 bases and J 9 bases, leaving 21 bases between the germline ends. Germline loops: CDR1 MDHEN, CDR2 SYDVKM. CDR3 DNA sequence: TGTGCCAGCAGTTTTCTAGACAGCCAGGGATTGGGCACCATATATTTT. Translation gives CASSFLDSQGLGTIYF.

The rearrangement joins TRBV27 to TRBJ2-7; TRBD1 might be the D (5 bases). The germline V and J ends were trimmed by 3 bases and 4 bases, with 7 bases remaining between them. CDR1 is MNHEY, CDR2 SMNVEV, per germline (reference sequence). The CDR3 has 12 residues. The CDR3 region is CASSLQGYEQYF. The CDR3 nucleotides are TGTGCCAGCAGTTTGCAGGGATACGAGCAGTACTTC.

The chain combines TRBV5-1 with TRBJ2-5; D might be TRBD1 (6 bases). CDR1 is SGHRS, CDR2 YFSETQ, per germline. The CDR3 sequence is 15 residues long. V lost 0 bases and J 2 bases, leaving 11 bases between the germline ends. The CDR3: CASSLAGQTQETQYF. The DNA of the CDR3 is TGCGCCAGCAGCTTGGCTGGACAGACTCAAGAGACCCAGTACTTC.

The gene calls are TRBV6-2 or TRBV6-3 and TRBJ2-1; 8 bases align to TRBD1. With 5 bases clipped from V and 0 bases from J, the junction kept 15 bases outside the gene matches. CDR3 length: 19 residues. Germline V gene data show CDR1 as MNHEY and CDR2 as SVGEGT. CDR3 protein: CASSKRGLQGGYSYNEQFF. CDR3 sequence (DNA): TGTGCCAGCAGTAAACGGGGGCTACAGGGGGGCTACTCCTACAATGAGCAGTTCTTC.

This sequence joins TRBV4-1 and TRBJ1-4; tentatively, D is TRBD1 (6 bases). The germline CDR1 and CDR2 sequences are MGHRA and YSYEKL. V lost 4 bases and J 0 bases, leaving 18 bases between the germline ends. The CDR3 length is 18 residues. The CDR3 sequence: CASSLLQGSGATNEKLFF. Written as DNA, the CDR3 is TGCGCCAGCAGCCTATTACAGGGTTCAGGGGCAACTAATGAAAAACTGTTTTTT.

For this clone: A read error may account for a junction end that differs from germline. The chain uses TRBV7-8 and TRBJ2-2, with TRBD1 matching 9 bases. The CDR3 consists of 15 residues. Germline V CDR1 and CDR2: SGHVS, FQNEAQ. The CDR3 DNA is TGTGCCAGCAGCCGGGACAGGGTGAACAACGGGGAGCTGTTTTTT. It is translated as CASSRDRVNNGELFF.

Here the CDR3 DNA reads TGTGCCAGCAGCCCCTACAGTGCTGCGCAGTTCTTC. It is translated as CASSPYSAAQFF. This chain connects TRBV7-9 to TRBJ2-1; D remains unclear. V was cut by 5 bases and J by 12 bases, with 14 bases left in between. The V gene's germline CDR1 is SEHNR and CDR2 FQNEAQ (reference sequence). CDR3 length equals 12 residues. Variable domain in full (rest from reference TRBV7-9 and TRBJ2-1): DTGVSQNPRHKITKRGQNVTFRCDPISEHNRLYWYRQTLGQGPEFLTYFQNEAQLEKSRLLSDRFSAERPKGSFSTLEIQRTEQGDSAMYLCASSPYSAAQFFGPGTRLTVL.

The V call is TRBV5-1, the J call TRBJ2-1; no reliable D call. CDR1 SGHRS and CDR2 YFSETQ come from the germline V gene. This CDR3 has 13 residues. V was shortened by 2 bases and J by 8 bases, with 11 bases between the two germline ends. CDR3 sequence reads: CASSLDHQDEQFF. CDR3 coding DNA: TGCGCCAGCAGCTTAGACCACCAGGATGAGCAGTTCTTC.

The V gene is TRBV5-8, the J gene TRBJ1-5; D may be TRBD1 (6 bases). Germline V CDR1 and CDR2: SGHTS, YDEGEE. V lost 3 bases and J lost 1, with 14 bases in between. The CDR3 consists of 16 residues. In DNA form, the CDR3 reads TGTGCCAGCAGCTCAGGCGCCAGGGGCAGCAATCAGCCCCAGCATTTT. Its protein product is CASSSGARGSNQPQHF.

The chain links TRBV27 to TRBJ2-7, with unresolved D. The germline V gene encodes CDR1 MNHEY and CDR2 SMNVEV (reference sequence). V was clipped by 5 bases and J by 3 bases, with 14 bases between them. CDR3 length equals 14 residues. The CDR3 loop is CASSTILSRYEQYF. DNA for the CDR3: TGTGCCAGCAGTACAATCCTTAGCCGCTACGAGCAGTACTTC.

The V gene is TRBV11-3, the J gene TRBJ2-1, with 8 bases aligning to TRBD1. Germline values: CDR1 SGHNT, CDR2 YENEEA. CDR3 length equals 16 residues. V lost 6 bases, J lost 0 bases, and 7 bases stayed unmatched. CDR3 bases: TGTGCCAGCAGTCCTCGCCAGGGGGCCTCCTACAATGAGCAGTTCTTC. It specifies CASSPRQGASYNEQFF.

This chain links TRBV7-3 with TRBJ1-1, with D maybe TRBD1 (5 bases). The V gene's germline CDR1 is SGHTA and CDR2 FQGTGA. The CDR3 covers 13 residues. Trimming took 5 bases from V and 4 from J, leaving 11 bases between them. CDR3 sequence: CASSQRQGTEAFF. The CDR3 bases are TGTGCCAGCAGCCAACGCCAGGGCACTGAAGCTTTCTTT.

The rearrangement links TRBV6-6 to TRBJ1-5; perhaps TRBD1 as D (6 bases). This CDR3 has 15 residues. The V gene's germline CDR1 is MNHNY and CDR2 SVGAGI (reference sequence). V shed 6 bases and J shed 0 bases, with 12 bases lying between them. CDR3 bases: TGTGCCAGCAGGCGACAGGTGGATAGCAATCAGCCCCAGCATTTT. As protein: CASRRQVDSNQPQHF.

In this sample, this clone turned up once. This chain connects TRBV5-1 to TRBJ1-6; D is possibly TRBD1 (5 bases). Per germline, CDR1 SGHRS and CDR2 YFSETQ. This CDR3 is built from 15 residues. Trimming removed 3 bases from V and 9 bases from J, with 16 bases in between. The CDR3 loop reads CASSSSPGWGSPLHF. The CDR3 coding sequence is TGCGCCAGCAGCTCCAGCCCAGGGTGGGGTTCACCCCTCCACTTT. Based on the CDR3 plus reference TRBV5-1 and TRBJ1-6, the full variable domain is KAGVTQTPRYLIKTRGQQVTLSCSPISGHRSVSWYQQTPGQGLQFLFEYFSETQRNKGNFPGRFSGRQFSNSRSEMNVSTLELGDSALYLCASSSSPGWGSPLHFGNGTRLTVT.

The chain is built from TRBV27 and TRBJ1-3; D unclear. The germline V gene encodes CDR1 MNHEY and CDR2 SMNVEV (reference sequence). The CDR3 is made up of 11 amino acids. V dropped 7 bases and J dropped 3 bases, with 4 bases sitting between them. This CDR3 is CASIFGNTIYF. The CDR3 nucleotides are TGTGCCAGCATCTTTGGAAACACCATATATTTT.

The chain recombines TRBV27 with TRBJ2-1; TRBD1 aligns across 8 bases. The germline V gene has CDR1 MNHEY and CDR2 SMNVEV (reference sequence). The CDR3 sequence is 16 residues long. With 5 bases clipped from V and 3 bases from J, the junction kept 9 bases outside the gene matches. The CDR3 DNA is TGTGCCAGCAGTCCCTCATCCGGGACAGGCTACAATGAGCAGTTCTTC. This gives the protein CASSPSSGTGYNEQFF.

The gene calls are TRBV15 and TRBJ2-2, with D tentatively TRBD1 (5 bases). Germline V gives CDR1 LNHNV, CDR2 YYDKDF (reference sequence). The germline V and J ends were trimmed by 1 base and 6 bases, with 15 bases remaining between them. CDR3 length: 16 amino acids. The CDR3 DNA reads TGTGCCACCAGCAGAGGTCAGGGCAGTGTGGCCGGGGAGCTGTTTTTT. Its protein product is CATSRGQGSVAGELFF.

The rearrangement joins TRBV18 to TRBJ2-3; D is possibly TRBD1 (5 bases). This CDR3 has 13 residues. V was trimmed by 11 bases and J by 3 bases, leaving 15 bases between them. Looked up from germline, CDR1 is KGHSH and CDR2 is LQKENI. The CDR3 DNA reads TGTGCCCGCCTGGACCCAGGGACAGATACGCAGTATTTT. This sequence encodes CARLDPGTDTQYF.

This rearrangement joins TRBV19 to TRBJ2-2; 13 bases match TRBD2. J was trimmed by 7 bases and V by 7 bases; bases with no gene match: 6. CDR3 length: 15 residues. Germline values: CDR1 LNHDA, CDR2 SQIVND (reference sequence). The CDR3 sequence: CASTRLAGGGGELFF. CDR3 in DNA: TGTGCCAGTACTCGACTAGCGGGAGGCGGCGGGGAGCTGTTTTTT.

V is TRBV5-4 and J is TRBJ2-1; 11 bases map to TRBD2. The germline CDR1 and CDR2 sequences are SGHNT and YYREEE (reference sequence). This CDR3 is 16 amino acids long. Trimming cost V 6 bases and J 0 bases; bases outside gene matches: 5. The CDR3 is CASTKGTSGSYNEQFF. CDR3 bases: TGTGCCAGCACAAAAGGGACTAGCGGCTCCTACAATGAGCAGTTCTTC.